The 19 T cell receptor beta chains reported below all come from one sample, sequenced in a study of OX40 agonist ivuxolimab in advanced cancers. The library was built by means of the immunoSEQ multiplex PCR assay. As stored in TCRdb, this immuneACCESS dataset retains in-frame rearrangements with V and J assigned. A fraction of the clones does not appear; measured against another copy, unresolved V genes explain less than half of the discrepancy, and the remainder lacks a known reason. The table for this sample lists around 60,000 clones; around 79% of them were counted only once. Jointly, the top ten make up over 1% of the sample. The material sequenced was CD4+ or CD8+ T cells sorted from blood, taken in a trial of the OX40 agonist ivuxolimab. The source of these receptors is an adult with an advanced solid tumor such as melanoma, head and neck, liver or kidney cancer.

The chain combines TRBV4-1 with TRBJ2-7; D may be TRBD2 (5 bases). This CDR3 contains 16 residues. V was cut by 5 bases and J by 0 bases, with 17 bases left in between. The V gene's germline CDR1 is MGHRA and CDR2 YSYEKL. This chain's CDR3 is CASSGLDTSDSYEQYF. CDR3 DNA: TGCGCCAGCAGCGGACTCGACACCTCAGACTCCTACGAGCAGTACTTC.

This chain uses TRBV4-1 with TRBJ2-5, with TRBD1 matching 8 bases. The V and J ends lost 4 bases and 5 bases, in that order; junction bases with no gene match: 12. Germline V gene data show CDR1 as MGHRA and CDR2 as YSYEKL. The CDR3 contains 16 residues. For the CDR3, the DNA is TGCGCCAGCAGCCCGCGACAGGGGTCCGGTCGGGAGACCCAGTACTTC. As protein: CASSPRQGSGRETQYF.

V is TRBV5-1 and J is TRBJ2-5; D tentatively reads TRBD1 or TRBD2 (6 bases each). V lost 0 bases, J lost 1 base, and 7 bases lay in between. The CDR3 covers 14 residues. Looked up from germline, CDR1 is SGHRS and CDR2 is YFSETQ. The CDR3 here is CASSLGGAQETQYF. The CDR3 DNA reads as TGCGCCAGCAGCTTGGGGGGGGCCCAAGAGACCCAGTACTTC. Supplemented by reference TRBV5-1 and TRBJ2-5, the full variable domain reads KAGVTQTPRYLIKTRGQQVTLSCSPISGHRSVSWYQQTPGQGLQFLFEYFSETQRNKGNFPGRFSGRQFSNSRSEMNVSTLELGDSALYLCASSLGGAQETQYFGPGTRLLVL.

The V and J genes are TRBV15 and TRBJ2-1; possible D gene TRBD2, 5 bases. The V end was cut by 3 bases, the J end by 3 bases, with 12 bases between. The CDR3 has 15 amino acids. Germline V gene data show CDR1 as LNHNV and CDR2 as YYDKDF (reference sequence). CDR3 region: CATSSDKRDYNEQFF. As DNA, the CDR3 is TGTGCCACCAGCAGCGATAAGAGGGACTACAATGAGCAGTTCTTC.

The chain recombines TRBV6-6 with TRBJ2-1; D gene unclear. In germline, CDR1 is MNHNY, CDR2 SVGAGI (reference sequence). V was cut by 4 bases and J by 8 bases, with 15 bases left in between. The CDR3 sequence is 14 residues long. The CDR3 reads CASSWVNTRDEQFF. The DNA of the CDR3 is TGTGCCAGCAGTTGGGTCAACACTCGCGATGAGCAGTTCTTC.

For this clone: Other DNA sequences in the sample encode the same CDR3. The chain recombines TRBV2 with TRBJ1-6, with D maybe TRBD1 (6 bases). Trimming removed 5 bases from V and 4 bases from J, with 9 bases in between. Germline V gives CDR1 SNHLY, CDR2 FYNNEI. The CDR3 covers 14 residues. CDR3 sequence (DNA): TGTGCCAGCAGTCCCGACAGGTATAATTCACCCCTCCACTTT. Translating gives CASSPDRYNSPLHF.

The V call is TRBV7-3, the J call TRBJ2-1, with D maybe TRBD2 (7 bases). Germline loops: CDR1 SGHTA, CDR2 FQGTGA. The V end was cut by 6 bases, the J end by 7 bases, with 31 bases between. This CDR3 has 19 residues. The CDR3 nucleotides are TGTGCCAGCAGATACAAGGGGACGCAGGGGAGGGCAATAATGAATGAGCAGTTCTTC. Amino acids: CASRYKGTQGRAIMNEQFF.

This chain joins TRBV19 and TRBJ2-1; TRBD2 matches at 9 bases. Trimming removed 3 bases from V and 0 bases from J; junction bases left unmatched: 9. The germline gives CDR1 LNHDA, CDR2 SQIVND (reference sequence). The CDR3 covers 18 residues. CDR3 sequence (DNA): TGTGCCAGTAGTATTTCGGCTAGCGGGACGGGCTCCTACAATGAGCAGTTCTTC. Its translation is CASSISASGTGSYNEQFF.

This chain uses TRBV6-1 with TRBJ2-5; TRBD2 might be the D (6 bases). Germline lookup yields CDR1 MNHNS and CDR2 SASEGT. This CDR3 spans 15 amino acids. V lost 2 bases and J 2 bases, leaving 12 bases between the germline ends. DNA for the CDR3: TGTGCCAGCAGTGAATCGGGGGATTTTCAAGAGACCCAGTACTTC. It is translated as CASSESGDFQETQYF.

CDR3 loop: CATTRWREKLFF. CDR3 DNA: TGTGCCACCACAAGGTGGCGGGAAAAACTGTTTTTT. The rearrangement joins TRBV6-1 to TRBJ1-4; D gene ambiguous. The CDR3 extends over 12 amino acids. Looked up from germline, CDR1 is MNHNS and CDR2 is SASEGT. V lost 10 bases to trimming and J lost 8 bases, with 14 bases between them.

The chain has TRBV10-3 and TRBJ2-4; the match to TRBD1 covers 7 bases. This CDR3 spans 13 amino acids. Germline V gene sequence: CDR1 ENHRY, CDR2 SYGVKD. Losses at the gene ends were 2 bases for V and 13 bases for J; bases not matched to a gene: 8. Here the CDR3 DNA reads TGTGCCATCAGTGAGGACAGGGTTCGAGGACAGTACTTC. It yields the protein CAISEDRVRGQYF.

This clone was detected once. This sequence joins TRBV6-5 and TRBJ1-5, with D perhaps TRBD1 (5 bases). Trimming cost V 8 bases and J 2 bases, with 13 bases left between them. Germline V gene sequence: CDR1 MNHEY, CDR2 SVGAGI. CDR3 size: 14 residues. The CDR3 nucleotides read TGTGCCAGCGAGGGGTCATCTGGCAATCAGCCCCAGCATTTT. This encodes CASEGSSGNQPQHF.

The CDR3 protein is CASSQNLAGVTDTQYF. CDR3 coding DNA: TGTGCCAGCAGCCAGAATCTAGCGGGGGTGACAGATACGCAGTATTTT. This chain uses TRBV14 with TRBJ2-3; the match to TRBD2 covers 10 bases. The V gene's germline CDR1 is SGHDN and CDR2 FVKESK. CDR3 length: 16 residues. V was clipped by 3 bases and J by 3 bases; unmatched bases: 6.

This chain links TRBV28 with TRBJ2-2; 11 nucleotides match TRBD2. There are 15 residues in the CDR3. In germline, CDR1 is MDHEN, CDR2 SYDVKM. The junction had 7 bases not matched to a gene; V was cut back by 6 bases and J by 7 bases. CDR3 bases: TGTGCCAGCAGCTATACGGGACTAGCGGTCGGGGAGCTGTTTTTT. Amino acids: CASSYTGLAVGELFF.

The J gene is TRBJ2-1, the V gene TRBV4-2, with 13 bases identical to TRBD2. The CDR3 contains 17 residues. Losses at the gene ends were 1 base for V and 12 bases for J; bases not matched to a gene: 12. Germline V CDR1 and CDR2: LGHNA, YNFKEQ. In DNA form, the CDR3 reads TGTGCCAGCAGCCAAGTGACTAGCGGGGGGACACACAATTGGCAGTTCTTC. It encodes CASSQVTSGGTHNWQFF.

The chain joins TRBV7-6 to TRBJ2-5; no clear D gene. This CDR3 spans 13 amino acids. Trimming cost V 5 bases and J 2 bases, with 9 bases left between them. In germline, CDR1 is SGHVS, CDR2 FNYEAQ. CDR3 in DNA: TGTGCCAGCAGCCCGACCAGGCAAGAGACCCAGTACTTC. Its protein is CASSPTRQETQYF.

The count of this clone is one. The J gene is TRBJ2-3, the V gene TRBV11-3; maybe TRBD2 (7 bases). CDR1 and CDR2 from the germline V gene are SGHNT and YENEEA. V dropped 0 bases and J dropped 1 base, with 14 bases sitting between them. The CDR3 runs to 17 residues. In DNA, the CDR3 is TGTGCCAGCAGCTTAGATGGGGGGGCTAAGGGCACAGATACGCAGTATTTT. As protein: CASSLDGGAKGTDTQYF. The variable domain in full, completed from reference TRBV11-3 and TRBJ2-3, reads EAGVVQSPRYKIIEKKQPVAFWCNPISGHNTLYWYLQNLGQGPELLIRYENEEAVDDSQLPKDRFSAERLKGVDSTLKIQPAELGDSAVYLCASSLDGGAKGTDTQYFGPGTRLTVL.

This chain connects TRBV9 to TRBJ2-1; D is uncertain. Germline CDR1 reads SGDLS; CDR2 reads YYNGEE. This CDR3 comprises 15 residues. The germline V and J ends were trimmed by 0 bases and 5 bases, with 12 bases remaining between them. The CDR3 bases are TGTGCCAGCAGCGTAGTCGCCGGAATAGACAATGAGCAGTTCTTC. Amino acid sequence: CASSVVAGIDNEQFF.

This chain connects TRBV6-1 to TRBJ1-2, with D uncertain. This CDR3 has 13 residues. Per the germline V gene, CDR1 is MNHNS and CDR2 is SASEGT. V dropped 4 bases and J dropped 6 bases, with 12 bases sitting between them. The CDR3 coding sequence is TGTGCCAGCAGTGGGCAAGTAGATGATGGCTACACCTTC. Its translation is CASSGQVDDGYTF.